This TCR beta chain was documented in a study of control samples from healthy donors and cancer patients. Germline CDR1 reads SGDLS; CDR2 reads YYNGEE. CDR3 length: 16 amino acids. Trimming took 3 bases from V and 13 from J; bases not matched to a gene: 16. TCRdb's table, derived via immunoSEQ multiplex PCR, lists solely in-frame clones and lacks some. The repertoire has 210,000 or so clones, 91% of them found once; the top ten carry 1.5% to 2%. The receptor was derived from a man between 25 and 39 years old in good health. The chain links TRBV9 to TRBJ2-1; 10 bases line up with TRBD2. Sample: blood. Here the CDR3 reads CASSGAAASSGGAQFF. CDR3 DNA sequence: TGTGCCAGCAGCGGAGCAGCTGCGTCTAGCGGGGGCGCTCAGTTCTTC.